A few counts support the clone carrying this T cell receptor (beta chain). Its specificity is unknown. V lost 3 bases and J lost 3, with 9 bases in between. Looked up from germline, CDR1 is SGHTA and CDR2 is FQGNSA. CDR3 size: 13 residues. Time point described: persistent/refractory GD, antithyroid drugs over 5 years with positive TRAb. PBMC RNA served as the TCR library source. These data originate in a study of regulatory T cells in long-lasting Graves disease. As for the study in general: With positive TSH receptor antibodies and over 5 years of antithyroid drugs, Graves' disease was considered persistent.

Study-wide findings and caveats: Graves' patients with persistent disease showed TCR diversity lower than patients newly diagnosed. Gene preferences differed: TRBV28, TRBJ1-2, TRBJ2-5 in persistent cases. Researchers examined only peripheral blood and not thyroid tissue.

In building TCR beta libraries, iRepertoire HTBI primers were used together with Arm-PCR of CDR3 regions. A single record per CDR3 protein comes from TCRdb applying MiXCR to the multiplex PCR reads. The sample carries about 470,000 distinct CDR3 sequences, around 21% recorded once. Specimen: peripheral blood mononuclear cells (PBMCs), collected when the disease was refractory, from a patient treated with antithyroid drugs. V is TRBV7-2 and J is TRBJ2-7; D call uncertain. The receptor was derived from a female donor with Graves disease. CDR3 residues: CASSFPPHYEQYF. In nucleotides, the CDR3 is TGTGCCAGCAGCTTTCCCCCGCACTACGAGCAGTACTTC.